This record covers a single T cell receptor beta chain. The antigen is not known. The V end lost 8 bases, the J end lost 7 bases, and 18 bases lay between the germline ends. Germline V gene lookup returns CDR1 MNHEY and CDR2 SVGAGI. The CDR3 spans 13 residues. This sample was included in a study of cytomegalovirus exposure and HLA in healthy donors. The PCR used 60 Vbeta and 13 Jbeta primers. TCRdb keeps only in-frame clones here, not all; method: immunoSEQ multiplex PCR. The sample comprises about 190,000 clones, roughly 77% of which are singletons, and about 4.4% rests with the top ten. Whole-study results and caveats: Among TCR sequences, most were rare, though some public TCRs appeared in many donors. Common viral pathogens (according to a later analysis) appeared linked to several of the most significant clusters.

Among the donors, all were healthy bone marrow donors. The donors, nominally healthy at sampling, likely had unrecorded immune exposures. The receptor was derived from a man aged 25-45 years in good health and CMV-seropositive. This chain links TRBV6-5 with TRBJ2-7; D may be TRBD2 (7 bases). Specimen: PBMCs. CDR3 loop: CASHPGGPGEQYF. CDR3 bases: TGTGCCAGCCACCCGGGGGGCCCAGGGGAGCAGTACTTC.